This T cell receptor beta chain was captured by sequencing in a study of blood T cells in healthy people across ages. Findings and caveats of the study: Long-lived donors carried more naive CD4+ cells and greater diversity than aged donors. Older age went with lower TCR beta diversity per million T cells, in a roughly linear way.

The second PCR ran roughly 6 to 11 cycles with a sample-barcoded 5' primer and J-beta primers. Each of the cDNA molecules was tagged by a template-switch adaptor with 12 random nucleotides. TCRdb reprocessed the 5' RACE reads with MiXCR, giving one entry per CDR3 protein. The sample holds 550,000 to 750,000 distinct CDR3 sequences, roughly 21% seen once. This clonotype has a count of ten or more. The target antigen is unknown. Donation came from healthy Caucasian individuals in Russia who were aged 6 to 90. The sequenced material came from blood. This TCR derives from a man in his sixties or seventies in good health.

The CDR3 DNA is TGCAGTGCTGCCCTAAGAGTTTCGGATACGCAGTATTTT. Translation: CSAALRVSDTQYF. The chain joins TRBV20-1 to TRBJ2-3; D gene unclear. Trimming shortened V by 5 bases and J by 6 bases, and 15 bases separated the two germline ends. The CDR3 runs to 13 residues. The germline V gene has CDR1 DFQATT and CDR2 SNEGSKA (reference sequence).